One and the same sample provided the 16 T cell receptor beta chains below, sequenced in a study of T cells in Graves' hyperthyroidism and ophthalmopathy. Amplified regions were TCR beta CDR3 sequences from RNA transcripts. First-round RT-PCR targeting the TCR CDR3 was performed with the HTBI primer set. TCRdb re-called the multiplex PCR reads through MiXCR, storing one row per CDR3 protein. The sample consists of 300,000 to 450,000 distinct CDR3 sequences, around 16% of them appearing once. The sequencing sample was made of blood. The receptors were gathered from a woman aged 18-35 years with Graves' hyperthyroidism that later progressed to Graves' ophthalmopathy.

This clonotype was detected ten times or more. The chain joins TRBV20-1 to TRBJ2-1; 8 nucleotides line up with TRBD2. Trimming at V came to 6 bases and at J to 7 bases, leaving 14 bases not matched to a gene. The CDR3 is 15 amino acids. Germline CDR1 DFQATT, CDR2 SNEGSKA (reference sequence). Here the CDR3 reads CSARGLEGDTNEQFF. DNA for the CDR3: TGCAGTGCGAGGGGACTAGAAGGGGATACGAATGAGCAGTTCTTC.

This clonotype was recorded many times. This chain joins TRBV20-1 and TRBJ2-7; D could derive from TRBD1 or TRBD2 (6 bases each). This CDR3 has 14 amino acids. V shed 3 bases and J shed 0 bases, with 12 bases lying between them. Germline CDR1 is DFQATT and CDR2 is SNEGSKA (reference sequence). Here the CDR3 DNA reads TGCAGTGCTAGTAGGGGGGAGCTCTCCTACGAGCAGTACTTC. Residues: CSASRGELSYEQYF.

This clonotype has a count of ten or more. The rearrangement joins TRBV6-5 to TRBJ2-3, with D hard to call. V shed 0 bases and J shed 2 bases, with 9 bases lying between them. The CDR3 has 15 residues. Germline V gives CDR1 MNHEY, CDR2 SVGAGI. In DNA, the CDR3 is TGTGCCAGCAGTTACTCTGAGACTGACACAGATACGCAGTATTTT. This translates into CASSYSETDTDTQYF.

This clonotype was seen only a few times. The chain links TRBV12-3 or TRBV12-4 to TRBJ2-2; 9 nucleotides match TRBD2. The length of the CDR3 is 14 residues. V lost 5 bases and J lost 8; bases outside the gene matches: 6. The chain's CDR3 is CASSPIAGAGELFF. CDR3 coding DNA: TGTGCCAGCAGTCCTATAGCGGGAGCGGGGGAGCTGTTTTTT.

Many counts were recorded for this clonotype. The chain uses TRBV28 and TRBJ2-1; 7 positions match TRBD2. The CDR3 length is 15 residues. CDR1 MDHEN and CDR2 SYDVKM come from the germline V gene. V lost 3 bases, J lost 7 bases, and 9 bases stayed unmatched. The DNA of the CDR3 is TGTGCCAGCAGTTTTGTGGGAGGGATGGGTAATGAGCAGTTCTTC. It yields the protein CASSFVGGMGNEQFF.

This chain joins TRBV7-9 and TRBJ2-3; D unresolved. With 0 bases removed from V and 6 bases from J, the gap between germline ends came to 13 bases. The germline V gene encodes CDR1 SEHNR and CDR2 FQNEAQ (reference sequence). The CDR3 consists of 15 residues. CDR3 loop: CASSLAGGYRDTQYF. For the CDR3, the DNA is TGTGCCAGCAGCTTAGCGGGTGGTTATCGGGATACGCAGTATTTT.

This clonotype has a count of ten or more. V usage is TRBV6-1 and J usage is TRBJ2-7; tentative D call: TRBD2 (7 bases). CDR3 length: 17 residues. V lost 2 bases and J 0 bases, leaving 17 bases between the germline ends. Germline V lookup: CDR1 MNHNS, CDR2 SASEGT. CDR3 region: CASSEIWVGGPSYEQYF. In nucleotides, the CDR3 is TGTGCCAGCAGTGAAATTTGGGTCGGGGGGCCCTCCTACGAGCAGTACTTC.

The sample holds many counts of this clonotype. The chain couples TRBV5-1 to TRBJ1-2; D is possibly TRBD1 (6 bases). Trimming removed 3 bases at V and 10 bases at J, with 22 bases between. This CDR3 region has 15 residues. Germline V gene data show CDR1 as SGHRS and CDR2 as YFSETQ. In nucleotides, the CDR3 is TGCGCCAGCAGCTGGGGACAAGGTGAAGCGGTCTTCTACACCTTC. It translates to CASSWGQGEAVFYTF.

This clonotype was counted many times. The rearrangement uses TRBV2 and TRBJ2-7; D may match TRBD1 or TRBD2 (5 bases each). The CDR3 covers 14 residues. Germline V lookup: CDR1 SNHLY, CDR2 FYNNEI. Trimming pared 5 bases from V and 2 bases from J, leaving 13 bases between. CDR3 in amino acids: CASSRGGSTYEQYF. The CDR3 DNA follows: TGTGCCAGCAGTCGGGGCGGATCCACCTACGAGCAGTACTTC.

This clonotype was observed many times. V usage is TRBV28 and J usage is TRBJ1-4; weak D call: TRBD1 (5 bases). The CDR3 has 17 amino acids. Trimming shortened V by 3 bases and J by 8 bases, and 22 bases separated the two germline ends. Per germline, CDR1 MDHEN and CDR2 SYDVKM. Here the CDR3 DNA reads TGTGCCAGCAGTTTGGTAGGGGCGCGAGTCAGAGGGGAAAAACTGTTTTTT. Protein product: CASSLVGARVRGEKLFF.

This clonotype has a count of ten or more. The V gene is TRBV11-2, the J gene TRBJ2-5, with a possible D match to TRBD2 (6 bases). V dropped 0 bases and J dropped 4 bases, with 12 bases sitting between them. The CDR3 has 15 amino acids. Germline V gene lookup returns CDR1 SGHAT and CDR2 FQNNGV. CDR3 in DNA: TGTGCCAGCAGCTTAGATCCAGGGCGGGGAGAGACCCAGTACTTC. Encoded protein: CASSLDPGRGETQYF. Variable domain in full (rest from reference TRBV11-2 and TRBJ2-5): EAGVAQSPRYKIIEKRQSVAFWCNPISGHATLYWYQQILGQGPKLLIQFQNNGVVDDSQLPKDRFSAERLKGVDSTLKIQPAKLEDSAVYLCASSLDPGRGETQYFGPGTRLLVL.

J is TRBJ2-3 and V is TRBV20-1; 10 bases line up with TRBD2. J lost 6 bases, V lost 1 base, and 4 bases had no gene match. The CDR3 loop spans 14 amino acids. Per the germline V gene, CDR1 is DFQATT and CDR2 is SNEGSKA (reference sequence). CDR3 sequence reads: CSARGLAGADTQYF. The CDR3 nucleotides are TGCAGTGCTAGAGGGCTAGCGGGAGCCGATACGCAGTATTTT.

This clonotype was seen at least ten times. The genes are TRBV27 and TRBJ2-1; TRBD1 agrees at 10 bases. The CDR3 extends over 15 amino acids. The V gene end was trimmed by 5 bases and the J gene end by 3 bases; junction bases not matched to a gene: 4. Germline loops: CDR1 MNHEY, CDR2 SMNVEV (reference sequence). The CDR3 DNA is TGTGCCAGCAGTGTGACAGGGGGCGGCTACAATGAGCAGTTCTTC. The encoded protein is CASSVTGGGYNEQFF.

This clonotype appeared many times. This sequence joins TRBV12-3 or TRBV12-4 and TRBJ2-2; TRBD1 aligns across 9 bases. The CDR3 extends over 14 amino acids. The V segment lost 5 bases and the J segment 7 bases; nucleotides outside the gene matches: 5. CDR3 DNA: TGTGCCAGCAGTACAGGGGGCGCGATCGGGGAGCTGTTTTTT. Protein: CASSTGGAIGELFF.

In its sample, this clonotype was seen many times. The rearrangement links TRBV6-1 to TRBJ2-7; 13 nucleotides agree with TRBD2. This CDR3 spans 14 amino acids. V gave up 4 bases and J gave up 6 bases; unmatched junction bases: 3. CDR1 and CDR2 from the germline V gene are MNHNS and SASEGT. CDR3 DNA: TGTGCCAGCAGTGCTGGGACTAGCGGGACCGAGCAGTACTTC. It specifies CASSAGTSGTEQYF.

The rearrangement links TRBV27 to TRBJ1-5; 10 bases are a match to TRBD1. Germline-derived CDR1 and CDR2 are MNHEY and SMNVEV (reference sequence). With 6 bases clipped from V and 2 bases from J, the junction kept 4 bases outside the gene matches. This CDR3 is built from 15 residues. This CDR3 reads CASRATGGGNQPQHF. DNA for the CDR3: TGTGCCAGCAGGGCGACAGGGGGCGGCAATCAGCCCCAGCATTTT.